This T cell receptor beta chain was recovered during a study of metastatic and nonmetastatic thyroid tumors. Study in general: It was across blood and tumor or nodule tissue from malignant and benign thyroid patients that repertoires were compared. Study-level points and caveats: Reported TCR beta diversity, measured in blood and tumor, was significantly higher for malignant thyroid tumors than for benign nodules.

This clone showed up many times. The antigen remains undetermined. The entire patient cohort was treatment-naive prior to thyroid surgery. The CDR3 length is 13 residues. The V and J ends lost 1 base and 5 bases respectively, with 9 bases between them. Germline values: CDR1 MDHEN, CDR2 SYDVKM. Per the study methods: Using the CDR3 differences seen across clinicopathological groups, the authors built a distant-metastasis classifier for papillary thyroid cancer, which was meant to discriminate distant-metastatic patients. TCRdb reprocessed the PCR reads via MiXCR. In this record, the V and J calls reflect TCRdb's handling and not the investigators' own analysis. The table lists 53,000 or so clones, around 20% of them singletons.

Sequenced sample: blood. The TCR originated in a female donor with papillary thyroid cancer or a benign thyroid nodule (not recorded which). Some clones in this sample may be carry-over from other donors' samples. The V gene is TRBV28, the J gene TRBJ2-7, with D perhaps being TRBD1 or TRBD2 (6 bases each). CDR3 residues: CASSLSGGNEQYF. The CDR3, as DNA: TGTGCCAGCAGTTTATCCGGGGGCAACGAGCAGTACTTC.